A selection of T cell receptor beta chains follows, all from one sample in a study of T cell changes during pregnancy in multiple sclerosis. Sequencing used immunoSEQ multiplex PCR; TCRdb keeps in-frame clones, though not all of them. Found here are around 38,000 clones, about 92% of them singletons; the top ten hold around 5.5%. The sample was CD8+ T cells from peripheral blood mononuclear cells, taken in the third trimester of pregnancy. The receptors originated from a female donor with multiple sclerosis, enrolled in a pregnancy study. The CDR3 runs from the conserved cysteine through the conserved F or W. D genes are given only for firm matches. Part of the rows lack a size; the others show once, few, many or a class for expanded clones.

CDR3 | DNA | size | D | J | V
CASSPDRGPDYGYTF | TGTGCCAGCAGTCCGGACAGGGGGCCAGACTATGGCTACACCTTC | . | TRBD1 | TRBJ1-2 | TRBV28
CASSQEPAVAAPYEQYF | TGCGCCAGCAGCCAAGAACCTGCGGTAGCGGCCCCCTACGAGCAGTACTTC | . | . | TRBJ2-7 | TRBV4-1
CASSVTRTSGEETQYF | TGTGCCAGCAGCGTAACCCGGACTAGCGGGGAAGAGACCCAGTACTTC | . | TRBD2 | TRBJ2-5 | TRBV9
CASSMGSRVGEKLFF | TGTGCCAGTAGTATGGGGTCCAGGGTTGGTGAAAAACTGTTTTTT | . | . | TRBJ1-4 | TRBV19
CASSTGMTGNYGYTF | TGTGCCAGCAGCACGGGGATGACAGGGAACTATGGCTACACCTTC | . | TRBD1 | TRBJ1-2 | TRBV6-6
CASSSPGLAGENTDTQYF | TGTGCCAGCAGCTCTCCGGGACTAGCGGGAGAGAACACAGATACGCAGTATTTT | . | TRBD2 | TRBJ2-3 | TRBV7-9
CASSPPGSGSSYNEQFF | TGTGCCAGCTCACCCCCCGGGAGCGGGAGCTCCTACAATGAGCAGTTCTTC | . | TRBD2 | TRBJ2-1 | TRBV18
CASSQDGDTGELFF | TGCGCCAGCAGCCAAGACGGGGACACCGGGGAGCTGTTTTTT | . | . | TRBJ2-2 | TRBV4-3
CASSEGGLSSYEQYF | TGTGCCAGCAGTGAAGGGGGGCTATCCTCCTACGAGCAGTACTTC | . | . | TRBJ2-7 | TRBV2
CASSQELDPYEQYF | TGTGCCAGTAGCCAAGAACTAGACCCTTACGAGCAGTACTTC | . | . | TRBJ2-7 | TRBV19
CASSVSGFGGYYEQYF | TGTGCCAGTTCCGTCAGTGGGTTCGGAGGCTACTACGAGCAGTACTTC | . | . | TRBJ2-7 | TRBV9
CARSRNAEVAKNIQYF | TGTGCCAGATCACGGAATGCGGAAGTAGCCAAAAACATTCAGTACTTC | . | . | TRBJ2-4 | TRBV27
CASSIREGTRGYTF | TGTGCCAGTAGTATAAGAGAGGGCACAAGGGGCTACACCTTC | . | . | TRBJ1-2 | TRBV19
CASSLEREKPDTQYF | TGTGCCAGCTCACTTGAGCGGGAGAAACCAGATACGCAGTATTTT | . | TRBD2 | TRBJ2-3 | TRBV18
CASSDNNENTEAFF | TGCGCCAGCAGCGATAACAATGAGAACACTGAAGCTTTCTTT | . | . | TRBJ1-1 | TRBV4-1
CASSQGSRTSGLVSEQFF | TGCGCCAGCAGCCAAGGGTCGCGGACTAGCGGGTTAGTTAGTGAGCAGTTCTTC | once | TRBD2 | TRBJ2-1 | TRBV4-3
CASSLTGNSNYGYTF | TGTGCCAGCAGCTTGACGGGGAACTCTAACTATGGCTACACCTTC | . | . | TRBJ1-2 | TRBV5-6
CSVDRGIPEAFF | TGCAGCGTCGACCGGGGGATACCTGAAGCTTTCTTT | . | . | TRBJ1-1 | TRBV29-1
CASRGQANPYEQYF | TGTGCCAGCAGGGGACAGGCGAACCCCTACGAGCAGTACTTC | . | TRBD1 | TRBJ2-7 | TRBV11-2
CASSIAGATSGANVLTF | TGCGCCAGCAGCATAGCGGGAGCGACCTCTGGGGCCAACGTCCTGACTTTC | . | TRBD2 | TRBJ2-6 | TRBV5-1
CASSLVPGQGETGELFF | TGTGCCAGCAGCTTAGTCCCGGGACAGGGGGAGACCGGGGAGCTGTTTTTT | . | TRBD1 | TRBJ2-2 | TRBV7-9
CASSLWTSGNEQYF | TGCGCCAGCAGCTTATGGACTAGCGGGAACGAGCAGTACTTC | few | TRBD2 | TRBJ2-7 | TRBV5-1